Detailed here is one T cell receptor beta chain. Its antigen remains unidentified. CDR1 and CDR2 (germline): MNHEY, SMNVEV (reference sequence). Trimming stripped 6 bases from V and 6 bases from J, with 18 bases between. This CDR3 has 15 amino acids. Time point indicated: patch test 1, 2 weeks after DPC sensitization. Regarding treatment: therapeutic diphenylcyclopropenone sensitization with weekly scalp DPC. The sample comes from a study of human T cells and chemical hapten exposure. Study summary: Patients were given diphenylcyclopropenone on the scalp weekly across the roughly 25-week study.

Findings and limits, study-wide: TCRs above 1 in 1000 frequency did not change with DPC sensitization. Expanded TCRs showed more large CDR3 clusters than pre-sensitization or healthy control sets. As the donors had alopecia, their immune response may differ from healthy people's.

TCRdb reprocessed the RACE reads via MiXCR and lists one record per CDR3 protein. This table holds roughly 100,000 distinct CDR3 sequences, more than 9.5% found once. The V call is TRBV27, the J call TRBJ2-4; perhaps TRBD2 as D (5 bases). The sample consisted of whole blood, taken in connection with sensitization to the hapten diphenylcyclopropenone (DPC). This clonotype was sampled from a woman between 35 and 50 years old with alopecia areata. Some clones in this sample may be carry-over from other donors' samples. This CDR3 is CASSTRGPPANIQYF. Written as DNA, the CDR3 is TGTGCCAGCAGCACACGGGGTCCTCCGGCAAACATTCAGTACTTC.